A selection of T cell receptor beta chains follows, all from one sample in a study of sequential checkpoint blockade in melanoma. The protocol was immunoSEQ multiplex PCR, while the TCRdb copy is restricted to in-frame clones and leaves out a portion. The data show 1,100 or so clones, 20% to 25% seen once. The starting material was tumor tissue (inferred from file names), obtained from a patient given nivolumab and ipilimumab in sequence. The receptors come from a human donor with melanoma. Each CDR3 is given with its conserved first and last residue. D genes are given only for firm matches. A row's size may be missing; if present it is once, few, many or a size class.

len: 15
d_gene: NA
v_gene: TRBV1
abundance: NA
j_gene: TRBJ2-7
CDR3aa: CASRLSGTPEYEQYF
CDR3nt: TGCGCCAGCAGGCTCTCCGGGACACCGGAATACGAGCAGTACTTC

len: 14
d_gene: NA
v_gene: TRBV6-8
abundance: medium-sized
j_gene: TRBJ2-3
CDR3aa: CASSYWQGTDTQYF
CDR3nt: TGTGCCAGCAGTTACTGGCAGGGCACAGATACGCAGTATTTT

len: 15
d_gene: NA
v_gene: TRBV11-3
abundance: medium-sized
j_gene: TRBJ1-3
CDR3aa: CASSLVPGVGNTIYF
CDR3nt: TGTGCCAGCAGCTTAGTCCCAGGGGTTGGAAACACCATATATTTT

len: 14
d_gene: NA
v_gene: TRBV5-1
abundance: NA
j_gene: TRBJ2-2
CDR3aa: CASSLIPGGGELFF
CDR3nt: TGCGCCAGCAGCTTAATTCCCGGGGGCGGGGAGCTGTTTTTT

len: 15
d_gene: TRBD1
v_gene: TRBV23-1
abundance: medium-sized
j_gene: TRBJ1-5
CDR3aa: CASSQDRGWDQPQHF
CDR3nt: TGCGCCAGCAGCCAAGACAGGGGGTGGGATCAGCCCCAGCATTTT

len: 16
d_gene: NA
v_gene: TRBV10-2
abundance: NA
j_gene: TRBJ1-6
CDR3aa: CASSESLGVNNSPLHF
CDR3nt: TGCGCCAGCAGTGAGTCGTTGGGGGTAAATAATTCACCCCTCCACTTT

len: 16
d_gene: TRBD1
v_gene: TRBV25-1
abundance: NA
j_gene: TRBJ2-3
CDR3aa: CASSEEDRRWSDTQYF
CDR3nt: TGTGCCAGCAGTGAGGAGGACAGGAGGTGGTCAGATACGCAGTATTTT

len: 13
d_gene: NA
v_gene: TRBV9
abundance: few
j_gene: TRBJ1-5
CDR3aa: CASSVETAGPQHF
CDR3nt: TGTGCCAGCAGCGTAGAAACGGCGGGGCCCCAGCATTTT

len: 16
d_gene: NA
v_gene: TRBV28
abundance: large
j_gene: TRBJ1-5
CDR3aa: CASLAPTDYSNQPQHF
CDR3nt: TGTGCCAGCTTAGCTCCGACAGACTATAGCAATCAGCCCCAGCATTTT

len: 15
d_gene: TRBD2
v_gene: TRBV18
abundance: NA
j_gene: TRBJ2-3
CDR3aa: CASSPTSGSDDTQYF
CDR3nt: TGTGCCAGCTCACCGACTAGCGGGAGTGACGATACGCAGTATTTT

len: 14
d_gene: NA
v_gene: TRBV11-3
abundance: medium-sized
j_gene: TRBJ1-4
CDR3aa: CASSLGQANEKLFF
CDR3nt: TGTGCCAGCAGCTTAGGGCAGGCTAATGAAAAACTGTTTTTT

len: 14
d_gene: NA
v_gene: TRBV19
abundance: NA
j_gene: TRBJ1-1
CDR3aa: CASSGDSMNTEAFF
CDR3nt: TGTGCCAGTAGTGGGGACTCAATGAACACTGAAGCTTTCTTT

len: 14
d_gene: NA
v_gene: TRBV5-1
abundance: NA
j_gene: TRBJ1-1
CDR3aa: CASSLAGGGTEAFF
CDR3nt: TGCGCCAGCAGCTTGGCGGGGGGAGGCACTGAAGCTTTCTTT